What follows describes a single TCR beta chain. The data are from a study of blood T cell repertoires in COVID-19. Study overall: Acute and convalescent COVID-19 specimens originated in the United States, Italy and Spain. Sources were T cells, B-cell-depleted T cells, or PBMCs; the material itself was cDNA or gDNA.

Authors' data handling: The authors estimated nucleated cell counts from reference gene primer amplification. Clones were read by immunoSEQ multiplex PCR, and TCRdb kept only the in-frame ones, dropping some. V, J and clone size derive from that table, while D and trimming were established from the DNA sequence. The repertoire holds fewer than 250,000 clones, with 85% to 90% as singletons. With 6 bases clipped from V and 4 bases from J, the junction kept 12 bases outside the gene matches. This CDR3 has 16 residues. Germline assignment: CDR1 SGHTA and CDR2 FQGNSA. Material: peripheral blood. The sequence was obtained from a man in his forties or fifties with acute or convalescent COVID-19. The gene calls are TRBV7-2 and TRBJ1-2; 9 nucleotides line up with TRBD1. For the CDR3, the DNA is TGTGCCAGCAGTTATCCAGGGACAGGGAGCCCCTATGGCTACACCTTC. It encodes CASSYPGTGSPYGYTF.